This T cell receptor beta chain derives from a study of blood T cells in healthy people across ages. Through a sample-barcoded 5' primer and a J-beta primer mix, a second PCR was run for roughly 6 to 11 cycles. Each CDR3 protein is one row after TCRdb ran MiXCR on the 5' RACE reads. Altogether 700,000 or so distinct CDR3 sequences are present, 22% being singletons, with the ten largest covering less than 25%. This clonotype appeared many times. CDR3 size: 11 residues. Germline V gives CDR1 DFQATT, CDR2 SNEGSKA (reference sequence). V was cut by 3 bases and J by 4 bases, with 7 bases left in between. Sequenced: blood. The sequence was collected from a man between 70 and 80 years old in good health. The rearrangement joins TRBV20-1 to TRBJ2-7, with D unresolved. For the CDR3, the DNA is TGCAGTGCTAGCGGTCATTACGAGCAGTACTTC. This codes for CSASGHYEQYF.